This entry lists 17 T cell receptor beta chains sequenced from one sample in a study of response to subunit inactivated influenza vaccine. TCRdb used MiXCR to reprocess the RT-PCR reads, holding one entry per CDR3 protein. The sample contains around 190,000 distinct CDR3 sequences, approximately 14% of which appear only once. This specimen consisted of CD8+ T cells sorted from PBMCs, obtained around 5 days after vaccination. The receptors originated from a man aged 50 to 59 who received an inactivated influenza vaccine.

V is TRBV24-1 and J is TRBJ2-7, with TRBD1 as a possible D gene (6 bases). Trimming pared 1 base from V and 2 bases from J, leaving 17 bases between. CDR3 length equals 17 residues. The germline gives CDR1 KGHDR, CDR2 SFDVKD. The CDR3 bases are TGTGCCACCAGTGATTTTGGGTCCCGGGACAAGCCCTACGAGCAGTACTTC. Translating gives CATSDFGSRDKPYEQYF.

The gene calls are TRBV15 and TRBJ2-7; a weak D match, TRBD2 (6 bases). The CDR3 consists of 12 residues. Trimming left V 8 bases short and J 3 bases short, with 11 bases between. Germline V gene data show CDR1 as LNHNV and CDR2 as YYDKDF (reference sequence). The CDR3: CATGGIGYEQYF. CDR3 DNA sequence: TGTGCCACCGGGGGGATCGGCTACGAGCAGTACTTC.

This clonotype came up a few times. This chain joins TRBV20-1 and TRBJ2-1; unclear D gene. The CDR3 is 11 amino acids. Germline V gene sequence: CDR1 DFQATT, CDR2 SNEGSKA (reference sequence). V lost 5 bases, J lost 1 base, and 3 bases lay in between. The CDR3 region is CSAGSYNEQFF. CDR3 DNA sequence: TGCAGTGCTGGGTCCTACAATGAGCAGTTCTTC.

The table lists this clonotype with many counts. The chain's CDR3 is CAISESGGANGYTF. In DNA, the CDR3 is TGTGCCATCAGTGAGTCGGGGGGCGCAAATGGCTACACCTTC. V and J are TRBV10-3 and TRBJ1-2; D possibly corresponds to TRBD1 (6 bases). Looked up from germline, CDR1 is ENHRY and CDR2 is SYGVKD. V was trimmed by 0 bases and J by 6 bases, leaving 11 bases between them. This CDR3 is built from 14 residues.

The chain uses TRBV20-1 and TRBJ2-1, with D maybe TRBD2 (6 bases). Germline V gene sequence: CDR1 DFQATT, CDR2 SNEGSKA (reference sequence). V shed 3 bases and J shed 7 bases, with 22 bases lying between them. This CDR3 has 16 amino acids. CDR3 in amino acids: CSASRRKGLRGNEQFF. The CDR3 region has the DNA TGCAGTGCTAGTAGGCGTAAGGGGCTCCGGGGGAATGAGCAGTTCTTC.

There are many counts of this clonotype. V usage is TRBV3-1 and J usage is TRBJ2-7; 8 nucleotides align to TRBD2. CDR3 length equals 15 residues. V shed 0 bases, J shed 9 bases, and the junction held 10 bases outside the gene matches. CDR1 is LGHDT and CDR2 is YNNKEL in the germline V gene (reference sequence). This chain's CDR3 is CASSQEIAGTSGQYF. The CDR3 DNA reads TGTGCCAGCAGCCAAGAAATAGCGGGGACGTCCGGGCAGTACTTC.

The rearrangement links TRBV19 to TRBJ2-7; 9 bases fit TRBD1. CDR1 LNHDA and CDR2 SQIVND come from the germline V gene (reference sequence). Trimming took 3 bases from V and 4 from J; bases not matched to a gene: 10. This CDR3 comprises 16 residues. CDR3 amino acids: CASSIPSTGGIYEQYF. CDR3 coding DNA: TGTGCCAGTAGTATCCCTTCGACAGGGGGTATATACGAGCAGTACTTC. The whole variable domain, filled in from reference TRBV19 and TRBJ2-7, reads DGGITQSPKYLFRKEGQNVTLSCEQNLNHDAMYWYRQDPGQGLRLIYYSQIVNDFQKGDIAEGYSVSREKKESFPLTVTSAQKNPTAFYLCASSIPSTGGIYEQYFGPGTRLTVT.

This clonotype was seen more than once but under ten times. V is TRBV5-1 and J is TRBJ2-2, with a tentative D call TRBD1 (6 bases). The CDR3 has 15 amino acids. Germline CDR1 SGHRS, CDR2 YFSETQ. Deletions cut 2 bases from V and 5 bases from J, with 13 bases between. The CDR3 DNA reads as TGCGCCAGCAGCTTAAACAGGGATGGGACCGGGGAGCTGTTTTTT. Its translation is CASSLNRDGTGELFF.

The sample holds a few counts of this clonotype. The chain combines TRBV27 with TRBJ2-3, with 7 bases that match TRBD2. This CDR3 comprises 17 residues. Looked up from germline, CDR1 is MNHEY and CDR2 is SMNVEV (reference sequence). Unmatched junction bases numbered 16, after V lost 4 bases and J lost 6 bases. The CDR3 protein is CASSSPWASGPEDTQYF. In DNA, the CDR3 is TGTGCCAGCAGTTCCCCCTGGGCTAGCGGACCAGAGGATACGCAGTATTTT.

The chain carries TRBV4-3 and TRBJ2-1; 7 nucleotides agree with TRBD2. With V trimmed by 4 bases and J by 2 bases, 8 bases remained unmatched. The germline CDR1 and CDR2 sequences are LGHNA and YSLEER. The CDR3 loop spans 16 amino acids. The CDR3 reads CASSPYLRGAYNEQFF. The CDR3, as DNA: TGCGCCAGCAGCCCCTACCTTCGGGGGGCCTACAATGAGCAGTTCTTC.

This clonotype turned up a few times. The genes are TRBV6-2 or TRBV6-3 and TRBJ1-2; no definite D call. Germline CDR1 reads MNHEY; CDR2 reads SVGEGT. The CDR3 is made up of 13 amino acids. V dropped 4 bases and J dropped 4 bases, with 10 bases sitting between them. CDR3 nucleotide sequence: TGTGCCAGCAGTTCAGGAAGCGTCTATGGCTACACCTTC. This encodes CASSSGSVYGYTF.

The rearrangement links TRBV27 to TRBJ1-1; 10 nucleotides agree with TRBD1. From germline, CDR1 is MNHEY and CDR2 SMNVEV (reference sequence). The CDR3 totals 17 residues. V lost 5 bases, J lost 1 base, and 10 bases stayed unmatched. CDR3 region: CASSTSDRGTKNTEAFF. The CDR3 coding sequence is TGTGCCAGCAGTACCTCGGACAGGGGGACGAAGAACACTGAAGCTTTCTTT.

There are a few counts of this clonotype. J is TRBJ2-2 and V is TRBV28; no definite D call. The V end was cut by 8 bases, the J end by 1 base, with 8 bases between. The CDR3 spans 13 residues. Germline CDR1 and CDR2: MDHEN and SYDVKM. CDR3 in DNA: TGTGCCAGCTCTTACAGGAACACCGGGGAGCTGTTTTTT. It is translated as CASSYRNTGELFF.

This clonotype has just a few counts. V gene TRBV11-1 combines with J gene TRBJ1-6; 9 positions match TRBD1. The junction had 14 bases not matched to a gene; V was cut back by 5 bases and J by 6 bases. There are 18 residues in the CDR3. The germline gives CDR1 SGHAT, CDR2 FQDESV (reference sequence). The CDR3 region has the DNA TGTGCCAGCAGCAAAAGGGGGACAGGGAAAGGAGGTAATTCACCCCTCCACTTT. Protein: CASSKRGTGKGGNSPLHF.

The chain combines TRBV12-3 or TRBV12-4 with TRBJ1-5; maybe TRBD1 (6 bases). The CDR3 is 14 residues long. Trimming left V 5 bases short and J 4 bases short, with 12 bases between. The CDR3 DNA reads TGTGCCAGCAGTGATACAGGGTTAAATCAGCCCCAGCATTTT. Its protein is CASSDTGLNQPQHF.

This clonotype was recorded at least ten times. This chain joins TRBV7-9 and TRBJ2-1; either TRBD1 or TRBD2 may supply D (5 bases each). CDR3 length equals 12 residues. Per germline, CDR1 SEHNR and CDR2 FQNEAQ (reference sequence). Deletions cut 3 bases from V and 9 bases from J, with 9 bases between. The CDR3 sequence is CASSLEGTEQFF. The CDR3 bases are TGTGCCAGCAGCTTGGAAGGGACTGAGCAGTTCTTC.

This chain connects TRBV12-3 or TRBV12-4 to TRBJ2-7, with TRBD2 matching over 10 bases. After removal of 8 bases from V and 1 base from J, the junction contained 5 bases not matched to a gene. The CDR3 covers 14 residues. CDR3 loop: CASSTSGKSYEQYF. The CDR3 region has the DNA TGTGCCAGCTCAACTAGCGGGAAATCCTACGAGCAGTACTTC.